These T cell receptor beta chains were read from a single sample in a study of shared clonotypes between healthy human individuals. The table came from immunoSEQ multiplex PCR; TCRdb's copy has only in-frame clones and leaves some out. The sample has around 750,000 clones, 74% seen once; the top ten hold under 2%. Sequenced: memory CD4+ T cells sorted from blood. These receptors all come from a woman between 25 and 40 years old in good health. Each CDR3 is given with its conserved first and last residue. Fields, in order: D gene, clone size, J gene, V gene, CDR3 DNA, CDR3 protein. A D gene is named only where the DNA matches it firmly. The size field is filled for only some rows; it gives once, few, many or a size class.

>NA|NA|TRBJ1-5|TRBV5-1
TGCGCCAGCAGCCCTGGGAGGGATCAGCCCCAGCATTTT
CASSPGRDQPQHF
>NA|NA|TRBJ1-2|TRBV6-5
TGTGCCAGCAGTTACGGGTTTGGGGGAAACTATGGCTACACCTTC
CASSYGFGGNYGYTF
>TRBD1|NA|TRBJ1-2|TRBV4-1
TGCGCCAGCAGCCAAGATGTTCGGACAGGGGCTAACTATGGCTACACCTTC
CASSQDVRTGANYGYTF
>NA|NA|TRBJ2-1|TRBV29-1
TGCAGCGGGGGAGGCGGGCAGGGTGGCAATGAGCAGTTCTTC
CSGGGGQGGNEQFF
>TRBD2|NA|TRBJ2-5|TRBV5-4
TGTGCCAGCAGCTTGGGCCCGGGAGGGAAAGAGACCCAGTACTTC
CASSLGPGGKETQYF
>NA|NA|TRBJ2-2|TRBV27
TGTGCCAGCAGGCCCGGGGTGGATACCGGGGAGCTGTTTTTT
CASRPGVDTGELFF
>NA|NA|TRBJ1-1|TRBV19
TGTGCCAGTAGTATAGACCGGGTTAGGGTCACTGAAGCTTTCTTT
CASSIDRVRVTEAFF
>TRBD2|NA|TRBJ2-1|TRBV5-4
TGTGCCAGCCACAGACTAGCGGAGGGCTACAATGAGCAGTTCTTC
CASHRLAEGYNEQFF
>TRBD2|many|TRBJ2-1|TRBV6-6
TGTGCCAGCAAGGCTAGCGGGATTTACAATGAGCAGTTCTTC
CASKASGIYNEQFF
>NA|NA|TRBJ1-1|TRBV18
TGTGCCAGCTCACCGTCAAGTAAAGGGTGGGCTGAAGCTTTCTTT
CASSPSSKGWAEAFF
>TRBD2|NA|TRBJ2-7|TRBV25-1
TGTGCCAGCAGTAGACTAGCGGCGAGCTCCTACGAGCAGTACTTC
CASSRLAASSYEQYF
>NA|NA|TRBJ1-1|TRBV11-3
TGTGCCAGCAGTACCCAGCAGAACACTGAAGCTTTCTTT
CASSTQQNTEAFF
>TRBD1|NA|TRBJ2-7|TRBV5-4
TGTGCCAGCAGCTTTCCACAGGGGGACGAGCAGTACTTC
CASSFPQGDEQYF
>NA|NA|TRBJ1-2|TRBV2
TGTGCCAGCACCCCAGGGCGGTTGGGCTACACCTTC
CASTPGRLGYTF
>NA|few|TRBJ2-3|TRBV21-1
TGTGCCAGCATTTGCACAGATACGCAGTATTTT
CASICTDTQYF
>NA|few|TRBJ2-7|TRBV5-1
TGCGCCAGCCGTGGGACTTGGAGCTCCTACGAGCAGTACTTC
CASRGTWSSYEQYF
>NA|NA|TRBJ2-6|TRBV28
TGTGCCAGCTCACGGGCAGTTGGTCGGGGCTCTGGGGCCAACGTCCTGACTTTC
CASSRAVGRGSGANVLTF
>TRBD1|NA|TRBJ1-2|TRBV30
TGTGCCTACACCGGGACAGGGGGAAGGGTTGGCTACACCTTC
CAYTGTGGRVGYTF
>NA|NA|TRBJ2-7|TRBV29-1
TGCAGCGTATACAGGGAAGGCTCCTACGAGCAGTACTTC
CSVYREGSYEQYF
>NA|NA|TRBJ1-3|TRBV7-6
TGTGCCAGCAGCTTTTCTACGGGGTACGGAAACACCATATATTTT
CASSFSTGYGNTIYF
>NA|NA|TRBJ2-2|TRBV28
TGTGCCAGCAGTTTAAAGGGGAGAGCCGGGGAGCTGTTTTTT
CASSLKGRAGELFF
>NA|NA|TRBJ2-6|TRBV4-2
TGTGCCAGCAGCTTCGGTTCCTACTCTGGGGCCAACGTCCTGACTTTC
CASSFGSYSGANVLTF
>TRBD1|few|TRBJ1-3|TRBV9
TGTGCCAGCAGCGCGGACAGGAGCGGTGGAAACACCATATATTTT
CASSADRSGGNTIYF
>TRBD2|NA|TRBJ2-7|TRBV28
TGTGCCAGCAGCCGGACTAGCGGGACCCACGAGCAGTACTTC
CASSRTSGTHEQYF
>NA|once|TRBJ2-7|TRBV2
TGTGCCAGCAGTTCACAGGGTTACGAGCAGTACTTC
CASSSQGYEQYF
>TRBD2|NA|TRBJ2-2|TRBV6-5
TGTGCCAGCAAGGAGCGGGAGGCGGGCGGGGAGCTGTTTTTT
CASKEREAGGELFF
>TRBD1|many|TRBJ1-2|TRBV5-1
TGCGCCAGCAGCGACTCCCAAACGACCGGGACAGAGAACTATGGCTACACCTTC
CASSDSQTTGTENYGYTF
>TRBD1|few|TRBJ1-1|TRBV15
TGTGCCACCAGCTACAGGGGGGACACTGAAGCTTTCTTT
CATSYRGDTEAFF
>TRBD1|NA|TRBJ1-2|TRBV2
TGTGCCAGCAGACTGGACAGGGAAGCTAACTATGGCTACACCTTC
CASRLDREANYGYTF
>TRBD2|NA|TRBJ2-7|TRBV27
TGTGCCAGCAGTTTAGGTGGGAGGGTCCACGAGCAGTACTTC
CASSLGGRVHEQYF
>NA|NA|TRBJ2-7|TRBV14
TGTGCCAGCAGCCCCGACTGGGCAAGGGCCTACGAGCAGTACTTC
CASSPDWARAYEQYF
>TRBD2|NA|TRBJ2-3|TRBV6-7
TGTGCCAGCAGTCGGCCGGGACTAGGTATTGCAGATACGCAGTATTTT
CASSRPGLGIADTQYF
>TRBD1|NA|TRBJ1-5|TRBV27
TGTGCCAGCAGCAGAAGGGGGCTCGGCAATCAGCCCCAGCATTTT
CASSRRGLGNQPQHF
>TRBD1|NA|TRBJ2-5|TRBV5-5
TGTGCCAGCAGCATGAGGACAGGTTCTCTCCCAGAGACCCAGTACTTC
CASSMRTGSLPETQYF
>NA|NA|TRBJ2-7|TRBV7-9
TGTGCCAGCAGCTCACGCCCACAGGGTCAAAGTAAGGGGTCCTACGAGCAGTACTTC
CASSSRPQGQSKGSYEQYF
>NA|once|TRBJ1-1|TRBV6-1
TGTGCCAGCAGTGAAATATACTACAGGGCAGGCACTGAAGCTTTCTTT
CASSEIYYRAGTEAFF
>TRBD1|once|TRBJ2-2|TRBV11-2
TGTGCCAGCAGCAACCCCGGACAGGGCGAAACCGGGGAGCTGTTTTTT
CASSNPGQGETGELFF
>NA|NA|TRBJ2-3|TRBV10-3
TGTGCCACAACTTCGGGGGGCATGGGAGATACGCAGTATTTT
CATTSGGMGDTQYF
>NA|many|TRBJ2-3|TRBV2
TGTGCCAGCACCCTCCCCAGGCAGGTGGCGCAGTATTTT
CASTLPRQVAQYF
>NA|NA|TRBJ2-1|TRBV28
TGTGCCAGCAGCTTCAGGGGGGGATACAATGAGCAGTTCTTC
CASSFRGGYNEQFF
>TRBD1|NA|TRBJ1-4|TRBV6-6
TGTGCCAGCAGTGGACAGGGGGCCGTAAAACTGTTTTTT
CASSGQGAVKLFF
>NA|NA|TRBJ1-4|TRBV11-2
TGTGCCAGCAGCTCCCGGGGTAATGAAAAACTGTTTTTT
CASSSRGNEKLFF
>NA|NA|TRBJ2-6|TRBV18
TGTGCCAGCTCACCACCCAGCTCTGGGGCCAACGTCCTGACTTTC
CASSPPSSGANVLTF
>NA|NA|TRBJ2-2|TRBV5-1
TGCGCCAGCAGCTTGAGAGTTGCTAGCGAGAACACCGGGGAGCTGTTTTTT
CASSLRVASENTGELFF
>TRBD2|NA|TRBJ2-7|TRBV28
TGTGCCAGCAGTCGTGGACTAGCGGGAGGTGTGGACGAGCAGTACTTC
CASSRGLAGGVDEQYF
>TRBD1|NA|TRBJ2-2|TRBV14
TGTGCCAGCAGCCATCGACAGGGGGCGAACACCGGGGAGCTGTTTTTT
CASSHRQGANTGELFF
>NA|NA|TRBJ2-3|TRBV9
TGTGCCAGCAGCGTAGTGAGCGGGAGCACAGATACGCAGTATTTT
CASSVVSGSTDTQYF
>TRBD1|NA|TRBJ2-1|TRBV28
TGTGCCAGCAGTCCCGAGGGGACAGGCTCCTACAATGAGCAGTTCTTC
CASSPEGTGSYNEQFF
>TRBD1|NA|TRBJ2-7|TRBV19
TGTGCCAGTAGCACGGGACAGGGAACCTACGAGCAGTACTTC
CASSTGQGTYEQYF
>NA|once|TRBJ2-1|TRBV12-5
TGTGCTAGTGGTTTGGCATACAGGAGAAATGAGCAGTTCTTC
CASGLAYRRNEQFF
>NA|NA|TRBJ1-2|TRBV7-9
TGTGCCAGCAGCCTAGCGGGCTATGGCTACACCTTC
CASSLAGYGYTF
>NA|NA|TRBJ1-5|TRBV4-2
TGTGCCAGCAGCCAAGCGGGGACCCTTGGACAGCCCCAGCATTTT
CASSQAGTLGQPQHF
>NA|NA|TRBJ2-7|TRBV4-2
TGTGCTAGCAGCCAAGGGATTCTTAGCGTCCACGAGCAGTACTTC
CASSQGILSVHEQYF